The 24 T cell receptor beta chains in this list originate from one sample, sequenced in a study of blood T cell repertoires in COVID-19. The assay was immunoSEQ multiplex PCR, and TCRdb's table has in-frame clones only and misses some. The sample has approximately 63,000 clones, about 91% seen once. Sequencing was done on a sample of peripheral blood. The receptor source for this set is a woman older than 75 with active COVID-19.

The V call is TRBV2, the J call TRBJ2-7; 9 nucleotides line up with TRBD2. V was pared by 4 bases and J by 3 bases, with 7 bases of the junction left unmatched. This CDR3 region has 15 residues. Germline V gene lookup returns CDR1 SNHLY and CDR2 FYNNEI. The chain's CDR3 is CASSGFSGGLYEQYF. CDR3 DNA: TGTGCCAGCAGTGGATTTAGCGGGGGCCTCTACGAGCAGTACTTC.

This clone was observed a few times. The DNA for the CDR3 is TGTGCCAGCAGTGAACGCGGGGGAATCACCGGGGAGCTGTTTTTT. It yields the protein CASSERGGITGELFF. The V and J genes are TRBV2 and TRBJ2-2, with 7 bases aligning to TRBD2. This CDR3 spans 15 amino acids. CDR1 is SNHLY and CDR2 is FYNNEI in the germline V gene. V shed 2 bases, J shed 4 bases, and the junction held 4 bases outside the gene matches.

The CDR3 is CATSERTGTSTDTQYF. For the CDR3, the DNA is TGTGCCACCAGTGAAAGGACAGGAACTAGCACAGATACGCAGTATTTT. This chain uses TRBV24-1 with TRBJ2-3; 7 bases align to TRBD1. The CDR3 has 16 residues. In germline, CDR1 is KGHDR, CDR2 SFDVKD. After removal of 4 bases from V and 0 bases from J, the junction contained 6 bases not matched to a gene.

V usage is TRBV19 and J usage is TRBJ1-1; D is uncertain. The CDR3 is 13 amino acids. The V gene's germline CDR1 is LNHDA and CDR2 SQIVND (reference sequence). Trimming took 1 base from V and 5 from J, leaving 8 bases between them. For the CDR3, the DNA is TGTGCCAGTAGTATAGGTATAGAGACTGAAGCTTTCTTT. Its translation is CASSIGIETEAFF.

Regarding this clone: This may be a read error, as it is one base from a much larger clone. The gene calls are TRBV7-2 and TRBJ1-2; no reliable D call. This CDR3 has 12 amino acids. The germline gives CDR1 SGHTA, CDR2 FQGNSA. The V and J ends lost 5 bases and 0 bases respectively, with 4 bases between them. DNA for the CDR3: TGTGCCAGCAGCCCCTCTAACTATGGCTACACCTTC. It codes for CASSPSNYGYTF.

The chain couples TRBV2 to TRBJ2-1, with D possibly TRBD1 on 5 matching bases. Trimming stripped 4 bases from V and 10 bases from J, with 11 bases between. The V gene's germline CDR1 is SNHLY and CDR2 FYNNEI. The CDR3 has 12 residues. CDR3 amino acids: CASSGGWGEQFF. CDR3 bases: TGTGCCAGCAGTGGGGGATGGGGCGAGCAGTTCTTC.

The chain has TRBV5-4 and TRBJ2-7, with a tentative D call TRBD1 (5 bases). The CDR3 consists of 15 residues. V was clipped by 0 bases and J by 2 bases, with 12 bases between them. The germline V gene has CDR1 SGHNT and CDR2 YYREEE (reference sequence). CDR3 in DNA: TGTGCCAGCAGCTTGGCCCGGTCAGGGACCTACGAGCAGTACTTC. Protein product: CASSLARSGTYEQYF.

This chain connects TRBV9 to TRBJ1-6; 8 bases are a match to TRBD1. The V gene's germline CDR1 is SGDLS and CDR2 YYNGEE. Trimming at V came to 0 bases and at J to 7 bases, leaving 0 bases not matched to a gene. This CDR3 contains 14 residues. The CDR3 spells CASSVGTGNSPLHF. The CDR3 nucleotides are TGTGCCAGCAGCGTAGGGACAGGGAATTCACCCCTCCACTTT.

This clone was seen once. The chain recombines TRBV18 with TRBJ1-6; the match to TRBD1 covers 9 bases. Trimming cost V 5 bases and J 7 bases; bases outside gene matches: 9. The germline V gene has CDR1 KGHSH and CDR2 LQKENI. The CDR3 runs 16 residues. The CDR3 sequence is CASSINQDRGNSPLHF. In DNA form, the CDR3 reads TGTGCCAGCTCAATCAACCAGGACAGGGGCAATTCACCCCTCCACTTT.

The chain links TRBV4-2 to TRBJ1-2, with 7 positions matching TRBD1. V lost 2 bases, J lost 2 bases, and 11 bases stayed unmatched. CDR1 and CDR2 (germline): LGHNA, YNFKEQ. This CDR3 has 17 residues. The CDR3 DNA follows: TGTGCCAGCAGCCAAACCCCTTCCCAGGGGGTGAACTATGGCTACACCTTC. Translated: CASSQTPSQGVNYGYTF.

CDR3 residues: CASSVARAGGTDTQYF. The DNA for the CDR3 is TGTGCCAGCAGCGTAGCTAGGGCGGGTGGGACAGATACGCAGTATTTT. The chain links TRBV9 to TRBJ2-3; TRBD2 might be the D (5 bases). Trimming pared 0 bases from V and 3 bases from J, leaving 14 bases between. Germline CDR1 reads SGDLS; CDR2 reads YYNGEE. The CDR3 sequence is 16 residues long.

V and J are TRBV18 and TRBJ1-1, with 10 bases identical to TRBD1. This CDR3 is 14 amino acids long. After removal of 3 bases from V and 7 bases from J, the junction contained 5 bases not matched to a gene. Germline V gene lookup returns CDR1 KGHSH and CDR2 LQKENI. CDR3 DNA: TGTGCCAGCTCACCGGGGACAGGGGAAGGTGAAGCTTTCTTT. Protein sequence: CASSPGTGEGEAFF.

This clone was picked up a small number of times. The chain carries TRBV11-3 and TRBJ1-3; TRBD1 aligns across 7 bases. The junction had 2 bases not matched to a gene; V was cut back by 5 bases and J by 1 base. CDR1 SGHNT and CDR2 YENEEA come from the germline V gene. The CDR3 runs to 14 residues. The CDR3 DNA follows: TGTGCCAGCAGCGACAGGGATTCTGGAAACACCATATATTTT. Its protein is CASSDRDSGNTIYF. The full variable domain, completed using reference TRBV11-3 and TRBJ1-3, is EAGVVQSPRYKIIEKKQPVAFWCNPISGHNTLYWYLQNLGQGPELLIRYENEEAVDDSQLPKDRFSAERLKGVDSTLKIQPAELGDSAVYLCASSDRDSGNTIYFGEGSWLTVV.

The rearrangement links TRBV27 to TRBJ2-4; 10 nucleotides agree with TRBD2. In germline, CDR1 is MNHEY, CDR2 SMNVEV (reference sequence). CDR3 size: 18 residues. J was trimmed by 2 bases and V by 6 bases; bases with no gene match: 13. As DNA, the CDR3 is TGTGCCAGCAGGCGACTAGCGGGCTCAATAGGAACCAAAAACATTCAGTACTTC. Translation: CASRRLAGSIGTKNIQYF.

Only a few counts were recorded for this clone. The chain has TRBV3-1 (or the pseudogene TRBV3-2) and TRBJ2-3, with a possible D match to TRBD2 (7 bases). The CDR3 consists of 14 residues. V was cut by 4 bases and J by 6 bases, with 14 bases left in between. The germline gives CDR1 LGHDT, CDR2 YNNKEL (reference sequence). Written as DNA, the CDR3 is TGTGCCAGCAGCCGGGGGGGCCTTGCTGATACGCAGTATTTT. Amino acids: CASSRGGLADTQYF.

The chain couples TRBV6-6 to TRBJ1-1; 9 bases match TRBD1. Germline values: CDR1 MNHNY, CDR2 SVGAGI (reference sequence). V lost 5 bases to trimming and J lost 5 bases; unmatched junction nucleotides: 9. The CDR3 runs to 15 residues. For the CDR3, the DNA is TGTGCCAGCAGTGGTAACAGGGGGCCTGCTACTGAAGCTTTCTTT. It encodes CASSGNRGPATEAFF.

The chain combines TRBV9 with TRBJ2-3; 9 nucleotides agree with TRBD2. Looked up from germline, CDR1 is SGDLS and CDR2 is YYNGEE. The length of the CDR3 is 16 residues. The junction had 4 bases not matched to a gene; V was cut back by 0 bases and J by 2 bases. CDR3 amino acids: CASSVGLAGYTDTQYF. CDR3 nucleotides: TGTGCCAGCAGCGTAGGGCTAGCGGGGTACACAGATACGCAGTATTTT.

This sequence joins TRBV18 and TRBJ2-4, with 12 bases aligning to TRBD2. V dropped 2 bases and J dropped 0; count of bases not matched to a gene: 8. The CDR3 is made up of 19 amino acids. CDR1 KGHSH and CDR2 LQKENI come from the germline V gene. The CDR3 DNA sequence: TGTGCCAGCTCACCAACCGGGACTAGCGGGCCTCGAGCCAAAAACATTCAGTACTTC. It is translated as CASSPTGTSGPRAKNIQYF.

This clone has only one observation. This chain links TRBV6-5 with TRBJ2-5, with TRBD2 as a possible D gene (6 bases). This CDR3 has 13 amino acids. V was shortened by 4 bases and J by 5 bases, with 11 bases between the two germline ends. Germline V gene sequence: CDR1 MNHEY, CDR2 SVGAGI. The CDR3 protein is CASSFRGTETQYF. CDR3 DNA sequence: TGTGCCAGCAGTTTTCGGGGGACGGAGACCCAGTACTTC.

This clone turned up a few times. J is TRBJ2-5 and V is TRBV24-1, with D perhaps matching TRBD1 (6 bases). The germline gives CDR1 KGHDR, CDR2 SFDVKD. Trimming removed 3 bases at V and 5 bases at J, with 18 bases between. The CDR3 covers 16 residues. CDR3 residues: CATSDTPGDRGETQYF. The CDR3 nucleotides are TGTGCCACCAGTGATACTCCAGGGGATCGCGGGGAGACCCAGTACTTC.

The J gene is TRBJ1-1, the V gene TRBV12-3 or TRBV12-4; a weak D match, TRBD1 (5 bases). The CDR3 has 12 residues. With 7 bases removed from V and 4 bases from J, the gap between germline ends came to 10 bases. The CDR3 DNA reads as TGTGCCAGCACCGCCGGGGGCACTGAAGCTTTCTTT. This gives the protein CASTAGGTEAFF.

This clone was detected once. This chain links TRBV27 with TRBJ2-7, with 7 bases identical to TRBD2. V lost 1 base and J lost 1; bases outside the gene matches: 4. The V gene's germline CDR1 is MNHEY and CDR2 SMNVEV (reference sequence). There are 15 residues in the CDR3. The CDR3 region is CASSLYGAGSYEQYF. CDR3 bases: TGTGCCAGCAGTTTATACGGAGCGGGGTCCTACGAGCAGTACTTC.

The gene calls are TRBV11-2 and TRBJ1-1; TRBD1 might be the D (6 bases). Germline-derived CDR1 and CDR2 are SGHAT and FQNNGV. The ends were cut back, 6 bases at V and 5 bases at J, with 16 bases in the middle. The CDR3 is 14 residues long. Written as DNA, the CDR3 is TGTGCCAGCAGAGAAAGGAGGGGGGGAACTGAAGCTTTCTTT. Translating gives CASRERRGGTEAFF.

CDR3 sequence: CASSLASSYNEQFF. Written as DNA, the CDR3 is TGTGCCAGCAGCTTAGCTAGTTCCTACAATGAGCAGTTCTTC. J is TRBJ2-1 and V is TRBV11-2; D not certain. The CDR3 spans 14 residues. Per germline, CDR1 SGHAT and CDR2 FQNNGV. Trimming pared 1 base from V and 1 base from J, leaving 5 bases between.